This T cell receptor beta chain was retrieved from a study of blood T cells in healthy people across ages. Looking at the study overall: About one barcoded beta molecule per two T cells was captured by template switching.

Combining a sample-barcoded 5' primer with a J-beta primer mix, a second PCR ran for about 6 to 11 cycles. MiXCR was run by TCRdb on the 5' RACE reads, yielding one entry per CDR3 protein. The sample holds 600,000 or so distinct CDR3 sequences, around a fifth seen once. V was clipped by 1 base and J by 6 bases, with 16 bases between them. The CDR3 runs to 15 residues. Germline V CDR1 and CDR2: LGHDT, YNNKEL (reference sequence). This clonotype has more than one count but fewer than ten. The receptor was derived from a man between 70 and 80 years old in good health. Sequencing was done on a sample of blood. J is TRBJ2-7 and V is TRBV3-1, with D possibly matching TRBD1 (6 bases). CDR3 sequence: CASSQGMEAGAEQYF. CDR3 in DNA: TGTGCCAGCAGCCAAGGAATGGAGGCAGGGGCCGAGCAGTACTTC.